This T cell receptor beta chain was identified in a study of technical replicates of blood from several donors. Only a few counts were recorded for this clone. CDR1 WNHNN and CDR2 SYGVQD come from the germline V gene (reference sequence). Trimming pared 4 bases from V and 4 bases from J, leaving 7 bases between. This CDR3 has 13 amino acids. Profiled with immunoSEQ multiplex PCR; TCRdb holds only in-frame clones, not every one. The sample lists almost 90,000 clones; more than 85% were seen once. The chain combines TRBV10-1 with TRBJ2-2; possible D gene TRBD1, 5 bases. Material for sequencing was T cells isolated from PBMCs. The TCR sequence derives from a human donor in good health. Here the CDR3 reads CASSAQGTGELFF. The DNA for the CDR3 is TGCGCCAGCAGTGCCCAGGGCACCGGGGAGCTGTTTTTT.